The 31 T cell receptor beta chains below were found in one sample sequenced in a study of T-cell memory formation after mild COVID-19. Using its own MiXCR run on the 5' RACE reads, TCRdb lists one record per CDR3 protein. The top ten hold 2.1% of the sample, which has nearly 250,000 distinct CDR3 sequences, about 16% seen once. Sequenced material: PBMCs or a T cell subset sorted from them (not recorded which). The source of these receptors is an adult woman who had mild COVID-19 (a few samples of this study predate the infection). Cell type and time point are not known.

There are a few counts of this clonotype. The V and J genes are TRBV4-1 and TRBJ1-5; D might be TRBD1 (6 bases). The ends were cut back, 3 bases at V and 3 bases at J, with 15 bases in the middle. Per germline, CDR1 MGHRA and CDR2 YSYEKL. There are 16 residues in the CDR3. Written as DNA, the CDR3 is TGCGCCAGCAGCCAGGGGGGCAGTTGGAACAATCAGCCCCAGCATTTT. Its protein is CASSQGGSWNNQPQHF.

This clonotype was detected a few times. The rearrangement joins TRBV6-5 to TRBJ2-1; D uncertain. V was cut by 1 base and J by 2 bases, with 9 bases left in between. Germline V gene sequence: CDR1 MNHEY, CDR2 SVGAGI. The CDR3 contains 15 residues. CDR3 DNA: TGTGCCAGCAGTTACTACCAGACAACCTACAATGAGCAGTTCTTC. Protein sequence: CASSYYQTTYNEQFF.

The CDR3 spells CASSQDRGLYEQYF. The CDR3 coding sequence is TGTGCCAGCAGTCAGGACAGGGGGCTTTACGAGCAGTACTTC. This chain joins TRBV12-3 or TRBV12-4 and TRBJ2-7; 11 positions match TRBD1. This CDR3 contains 14 residues. With 5 bases clipped from V and 4 bases from J, the junction kept 4 bases outside the gene matches.

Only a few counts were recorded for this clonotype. CDR3 sequence: CASSWEIGQPQHF. DNA of the CDR3: TGTGCCAGCAGTTGGGAGATCGGGCAGCCCCAGCATTTT. The V and J genes are TRBV12-3 or TRBV12-4 and TRBJ1-5; no firm D call. The CDR3 runs to 13 residues. Trimming left V 4 bases short and J 7 bases short, with 11 bases between.

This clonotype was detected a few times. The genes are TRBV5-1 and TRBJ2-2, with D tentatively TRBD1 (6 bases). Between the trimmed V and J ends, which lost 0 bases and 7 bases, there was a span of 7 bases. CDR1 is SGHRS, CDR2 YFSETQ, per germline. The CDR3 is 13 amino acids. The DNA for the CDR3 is TGCGCCAGCAGCTTGGAGGGGGTCGGGGAGCTGTTTTTT. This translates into CASSLEGVGELFF.

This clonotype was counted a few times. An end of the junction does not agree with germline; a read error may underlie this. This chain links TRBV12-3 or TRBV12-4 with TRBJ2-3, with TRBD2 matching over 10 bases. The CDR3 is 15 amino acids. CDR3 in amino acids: CASSSVALTSGSLNF. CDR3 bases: TGTGCCAGCAGTTCTGTGGCCCTGACTAGCGGGTCTCTGAATTTT.

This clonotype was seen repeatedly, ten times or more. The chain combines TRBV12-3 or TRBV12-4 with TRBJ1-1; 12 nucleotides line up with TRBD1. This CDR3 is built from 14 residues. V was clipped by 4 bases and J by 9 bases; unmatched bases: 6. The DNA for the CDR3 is TGTGCCAGCAGTTACGGGACAGGGGGCAAGAAAGCTTTCTTT. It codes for CASSYGTGGKKAFF.

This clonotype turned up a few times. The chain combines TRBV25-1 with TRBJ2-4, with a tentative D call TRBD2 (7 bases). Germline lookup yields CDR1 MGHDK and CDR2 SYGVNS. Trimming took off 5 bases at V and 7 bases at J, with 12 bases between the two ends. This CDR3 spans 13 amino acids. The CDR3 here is CASSPRGGNIQYF. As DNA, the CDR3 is TGTGCCAGCAGTCCAAGGGGGGGGAACATTCAGTACTTC.

CDR3 DNA sequence: TGTGCCAGCAGCCCACCCTACAGGGGAACTGAAGCTTTCTTT. Residues: CASSPPYRGTEAFF. This chain uses TRBV3-1 with TRBJ1-1, with 7 bases fitting TRBD1. The CDR3 sequence is 14 residues long. V shed 4 bases, J shed 5 bases, and the junction held 7 bases outside the gene matches. Germline V gene lookup returns CDR1 LGHDT and CDR2 YNNKEL (reference sequence).

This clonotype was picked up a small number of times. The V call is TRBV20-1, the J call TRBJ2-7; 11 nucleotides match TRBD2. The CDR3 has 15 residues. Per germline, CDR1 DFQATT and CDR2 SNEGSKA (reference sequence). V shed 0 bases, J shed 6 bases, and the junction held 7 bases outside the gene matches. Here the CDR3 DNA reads TGCAGTGCTAGAGACCCCACTAGCGGGAGAGGCGAGCAGTACTTC. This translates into CSARDPTSGRGEQYF.

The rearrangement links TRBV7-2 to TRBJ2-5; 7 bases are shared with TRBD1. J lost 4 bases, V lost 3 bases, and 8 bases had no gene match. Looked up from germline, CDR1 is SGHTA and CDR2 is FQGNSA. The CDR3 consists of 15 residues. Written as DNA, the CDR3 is TGTGCCAGCAGCTTGGCGATCAGGGGGACAGAGACCCAGTACTTC. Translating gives CASSLAIRGTETQYF.

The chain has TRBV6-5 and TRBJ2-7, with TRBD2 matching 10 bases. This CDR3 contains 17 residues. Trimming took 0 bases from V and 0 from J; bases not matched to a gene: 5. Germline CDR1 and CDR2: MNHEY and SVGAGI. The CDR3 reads CASSYSPSGGLSYEQYF. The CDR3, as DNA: TGTGCCAGCAGTTACTCTCCTAGCGGGGGCCTCTCCTACGAGCAGTACTTC.

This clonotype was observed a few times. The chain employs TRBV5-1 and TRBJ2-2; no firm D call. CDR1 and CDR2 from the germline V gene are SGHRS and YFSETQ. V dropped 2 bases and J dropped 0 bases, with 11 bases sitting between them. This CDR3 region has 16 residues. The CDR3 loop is CASSLSSRSNTGELFF. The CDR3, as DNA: TGCGCCAGCAGCTTAAGCAGCAGATCGAACACCGGGGAGCTGTTTTTT. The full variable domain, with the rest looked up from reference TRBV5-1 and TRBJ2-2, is KAGVTQTPRYLIKTRGQQVTLSCSPISGHRSVSWYQQTPGQGLQFLFEYFSETQRNKGNFPGRFSGRQFSNSRSEMNVSTLELGDSALYLCASSLSSRSNTGELFFGEGSRLTVL.

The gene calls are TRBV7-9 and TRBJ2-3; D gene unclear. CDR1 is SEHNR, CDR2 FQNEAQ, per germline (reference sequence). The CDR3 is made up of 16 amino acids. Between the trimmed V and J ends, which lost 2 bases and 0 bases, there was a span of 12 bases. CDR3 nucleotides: TGTGCCAGCAGCTTACCCACAGTTACTAGCACAGATACGCAGTATTTT. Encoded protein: CASSLPTVTSTDTQYF.

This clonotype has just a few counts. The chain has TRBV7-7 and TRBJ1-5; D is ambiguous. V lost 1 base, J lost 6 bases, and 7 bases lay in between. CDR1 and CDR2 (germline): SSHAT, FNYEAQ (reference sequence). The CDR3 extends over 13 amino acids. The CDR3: CASSLGPGQPQHF. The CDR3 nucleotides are TGTGCCAGCAGCTTAGGTCCGGGTCAGCCCCAGCATTTT.

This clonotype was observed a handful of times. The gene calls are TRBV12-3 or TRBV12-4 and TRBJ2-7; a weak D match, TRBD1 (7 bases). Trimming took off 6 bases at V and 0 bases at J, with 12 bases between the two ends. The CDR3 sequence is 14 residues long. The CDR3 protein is CASSQGGFSYEQYF. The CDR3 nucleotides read TGTGCCAGCAGCCAGGGGGGTTTCTCCTACGAGCAGTACTTC.

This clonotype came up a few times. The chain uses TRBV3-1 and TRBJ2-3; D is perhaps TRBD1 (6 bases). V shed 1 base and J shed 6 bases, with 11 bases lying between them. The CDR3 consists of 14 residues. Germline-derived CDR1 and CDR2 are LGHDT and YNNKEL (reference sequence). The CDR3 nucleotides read TGTGCCAGCAGCCAAGGGGGGCACGGCGATACGCAGTATTTT. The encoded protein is CASSQGGHGDTQYF.

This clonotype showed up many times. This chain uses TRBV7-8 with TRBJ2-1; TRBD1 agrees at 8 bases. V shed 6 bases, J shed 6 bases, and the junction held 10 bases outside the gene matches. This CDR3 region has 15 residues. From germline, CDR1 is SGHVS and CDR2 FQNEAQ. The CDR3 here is CASRTRQGLGNEQFF. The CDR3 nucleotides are TGTGCCAGCAGAACCCGACAGGGGCTTGGCAATGAGCAGTTCTTC.

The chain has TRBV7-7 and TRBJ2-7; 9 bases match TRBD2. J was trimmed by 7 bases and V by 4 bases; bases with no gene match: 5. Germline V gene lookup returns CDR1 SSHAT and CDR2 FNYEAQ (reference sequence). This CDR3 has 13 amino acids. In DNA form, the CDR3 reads TGTGCCAGCAGCTCTGGGACTAGCTATGAGCAGTACTTC. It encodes CASSSGTSYEQYF.

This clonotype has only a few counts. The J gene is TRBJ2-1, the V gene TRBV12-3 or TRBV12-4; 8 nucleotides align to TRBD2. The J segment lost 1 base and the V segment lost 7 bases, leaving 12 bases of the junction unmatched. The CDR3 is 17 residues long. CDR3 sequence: CASTIRGSGKSYNEQFF. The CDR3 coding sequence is TGTGCCAGCACTATTAGGGGTAGCGGGAAATCCTACAATGAGCAGTTCTTC.

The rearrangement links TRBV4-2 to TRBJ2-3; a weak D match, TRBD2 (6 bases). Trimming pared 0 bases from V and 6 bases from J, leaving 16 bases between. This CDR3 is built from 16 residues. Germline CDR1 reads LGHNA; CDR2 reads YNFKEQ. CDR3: CASSQDATSATDTQYF. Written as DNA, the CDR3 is TGTGCCAGCAGCCAAGACGCGACTAGTGCCACGGATACGCAGTATTTT.

This chain's CDR3 is CASSAPGVAETQYF. The CDR3 nucleotides read TGTGCCAGCAGTGCCCCGGGGGTAGCGGAGACCCAGTACTTC. The genes are TRBV2 and TRBJ2-5; a weak D match, TRBD2 (6 bases). This CDR3 is 14 amino acids long. The V gene lost 4 bases and the J gene lost 5 bases, with 14 bases spanning the gap. Germline assignment: CDR1 SNHLY and CDR2 FYNNEI.

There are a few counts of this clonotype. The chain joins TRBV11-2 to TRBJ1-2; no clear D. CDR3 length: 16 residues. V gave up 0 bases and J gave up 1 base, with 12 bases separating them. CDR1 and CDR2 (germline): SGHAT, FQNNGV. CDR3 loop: CASSLDPGGLNYGYTF. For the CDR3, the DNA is TGTGCCAGCAGCTTAGACCCAGGCGGCCTTAACTATGGCTACACCTTC.

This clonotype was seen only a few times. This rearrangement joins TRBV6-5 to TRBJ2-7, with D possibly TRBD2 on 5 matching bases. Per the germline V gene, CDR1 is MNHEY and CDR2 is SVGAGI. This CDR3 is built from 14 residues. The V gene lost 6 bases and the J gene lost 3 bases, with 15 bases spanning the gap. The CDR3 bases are TGTGCCAGCAGCCGCCGCCGGGGAATCTACGAGCAGTACTTC. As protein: CASSRRRGIYEQYF.

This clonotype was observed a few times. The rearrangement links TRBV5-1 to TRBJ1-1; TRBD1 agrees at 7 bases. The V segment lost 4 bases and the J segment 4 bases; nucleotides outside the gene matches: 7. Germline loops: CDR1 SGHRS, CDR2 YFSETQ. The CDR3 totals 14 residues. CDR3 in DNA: TGCGCCAGCAGCAACACAGGGGTTGGCACTGAAGCTTTCTTT. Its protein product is CASSNTGVGTEAFF.

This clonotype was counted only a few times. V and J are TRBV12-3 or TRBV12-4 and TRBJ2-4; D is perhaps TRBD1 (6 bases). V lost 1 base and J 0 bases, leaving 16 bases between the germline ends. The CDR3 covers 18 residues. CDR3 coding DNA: TGTGCCAGCAGTTTAGGGTCCAGGGGCACTGTAGCCAAAAACATTCAGTACTTC. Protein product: CASSLGSRGTVAKNIQYF.

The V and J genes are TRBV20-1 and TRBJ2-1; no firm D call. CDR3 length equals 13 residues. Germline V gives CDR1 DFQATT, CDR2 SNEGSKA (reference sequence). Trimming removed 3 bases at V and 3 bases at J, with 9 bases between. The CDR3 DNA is TGCAGTGCTAGCCCTAACGACTACAATGAGCAGTTCTTC. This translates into CSASPNDYNEQFF.

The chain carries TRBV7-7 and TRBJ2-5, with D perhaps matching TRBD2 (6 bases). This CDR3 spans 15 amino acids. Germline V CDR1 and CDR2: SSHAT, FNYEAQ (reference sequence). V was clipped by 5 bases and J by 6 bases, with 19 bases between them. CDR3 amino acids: CASSPTNGGLKTQYF. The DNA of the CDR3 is TGTGCCAGCAGCCCAACTAACGGGGGTTTAAAGACCCAGTACTTC.

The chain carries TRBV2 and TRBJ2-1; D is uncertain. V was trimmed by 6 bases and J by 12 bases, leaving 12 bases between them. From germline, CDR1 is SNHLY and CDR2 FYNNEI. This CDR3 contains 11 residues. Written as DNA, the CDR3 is TGTGCCAGCAGGACATTAGACGGGCAGTTCTTC. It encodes CASRTLDGQFF.

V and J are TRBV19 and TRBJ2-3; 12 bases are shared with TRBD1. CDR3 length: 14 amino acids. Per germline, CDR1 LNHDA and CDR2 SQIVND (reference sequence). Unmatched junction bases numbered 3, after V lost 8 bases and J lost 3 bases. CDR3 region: CASWDRGRTDTQYF. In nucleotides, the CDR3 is TGTGCCAGTTGGGACAGGGGGCGAACAGATACGCAGTATTTT.

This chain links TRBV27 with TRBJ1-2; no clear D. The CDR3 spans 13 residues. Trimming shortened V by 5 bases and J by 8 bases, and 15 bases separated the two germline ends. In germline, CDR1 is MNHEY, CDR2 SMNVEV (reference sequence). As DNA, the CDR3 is TGTGCCAGCAGTCCCCCCGGCCACCGGGGCTACACCTTC. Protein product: CASSPPGHRGYTF.